The clone carrying this T cell receptor (beta chain) was seen a handful of times. From germline, CDR1 is SNHLY and CDR2 FYNNEI. The CDR3 sequence is 14 residues long. The germline V and J ends were trimmed by 3 bases and 3 bases, with 8 bases remaining between them. These data come from a study of blood T cells in healthy people across ages. A second PCR, run for roughly 7 to 11 cycles, used a sample-barcoded 5' primer plus a J-beta primer mix. TCRdb redid the calling of the 5' RACE reads with MiXCR, one entry per CDR3 protein. The table includes some 1.7 million distinct CDR3 sequences, about 28% detected once.

The genes are TRBV2 and TRBJ1-4; no reliable D call. This receptor was taken from a woman in her thirties in good health. The material sequenced was blood. The CDR3 DNA is TGTGCCAGCAGTGAGGAGGCAGCTAATGAAAAACTGTTTTTT. It translates to CASSEEAANEKLFF.